The clone carrying this T cell receptor (beta chain) was counted a single time. CDR1 is SGDLS, CDR2 YYNGEE, per germline. V lost 3 bases, J lost 3 bases, and 5 bases stayed unmatched. CDR3 size: 16 residues. The data were obtained in a study of blood T cell repertoires in COVID-19. The authors' processing: From reference gene primer amplification, estimates of nucleated cell counts were derived. The protocol was immunoSEQ multiplex PCR, while the TCRdb copy is restricted to in-frame clones and leaves out a portion. That table gives V, J and clone size, and the DNA gave D and trimming. The sample lists 150,000 to 200,000 clones, roughly 89% occurring once.

This chain uses TRBV9 with TRBJ2-2; 10 bases align to TRBD1. Sequencing input: PBMCs or T cells enriched from blood (not recorded which). The clonotype originates from a woman aged 40 to 55 with acute COVID-19. CDR3 residues: CASSGQGARDTGELFF. The CDR3 DNA reads as TGTGCCAGCAGCGGACAGGGGGCGCGCGACACCGGGGAGCTGTTTTTT.